The TCR beta chain under discussion was sequenced for a study of shared clonotypes between healthy human individuals. V was clipped by 0 bases and J by 2 bases, with 11 bases between them. This CDR3 has 15 residues. The germline V gene encodes CDR1 MGHRA and CDR2 YSYEKL. Naive CD8 cells were CD45RO-negative, positively selected for CCR7, excluding terminally differentiated effector memory CD45RA+ cells. Data came from immunoSEQ multiplex PCR; TCRdb stores just in-frame clones and leaves some out. Of hundreds of thousands of clones listed, roughly 96% are singletons. V is TRBV4-1 and J is TRBJ2-7; D assignment may be TRBD1 or TRBD2 (5 bases each). The specimen was naive CD8+ T cells sorted from blood. The TCR sequence derives from a woman aged 30 to 39 in good health. The CDR3 here is CASSQDPGTTYEQYF. The CDR3 coding sequence is TGCGCCAGCAGCCAAGATCCAGGGACGACCTACGAGCAGTACTTC.